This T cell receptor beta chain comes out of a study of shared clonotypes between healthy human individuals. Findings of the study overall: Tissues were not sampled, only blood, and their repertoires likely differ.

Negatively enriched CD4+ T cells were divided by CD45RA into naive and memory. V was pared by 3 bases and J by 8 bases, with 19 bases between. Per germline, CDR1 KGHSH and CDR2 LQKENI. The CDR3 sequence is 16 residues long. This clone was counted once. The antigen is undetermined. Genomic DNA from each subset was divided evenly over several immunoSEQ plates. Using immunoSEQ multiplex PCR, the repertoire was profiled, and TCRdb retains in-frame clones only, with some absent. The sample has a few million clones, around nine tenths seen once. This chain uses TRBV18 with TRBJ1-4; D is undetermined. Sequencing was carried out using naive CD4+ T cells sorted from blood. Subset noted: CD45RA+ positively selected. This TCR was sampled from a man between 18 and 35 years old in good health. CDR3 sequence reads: CASSPGLGMREEKLFF. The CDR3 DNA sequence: TGTGCCAGCTCACCGGGGTTAGGGATGAGAGAAGAAAAACTGTTTTTT. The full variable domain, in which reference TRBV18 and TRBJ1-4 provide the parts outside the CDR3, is NAGVMQNPRHLVRRRGQEARLRCSPMKGHSHVYWYRQLPEEGLKFMVYLQKENIIDESGMPKERFSAEFPKEGPSILRIQQVVRGDSAAYFCASSPGLGMREEKLFFGSGTQLSVL.